These 7 T cell receptor beta chains were all obtained from the same sample, sequenced in a study of blood T cells in healthy people across ages. A second PCR, run for about 7 to 12 cycles, used a sample-barcoded 5' primer plus a J-beta primer mix. TCRdb ran MiXCR on the 5' RACE reads and lists one entry per CDR3 protein. Of 700,000 or so distinct CDR3 sequences listed, about a fifth are singletons. The material sequenced was blood. Receptors originate from a man between 65 and 79 years old in good health.

There are a few counts of this clonotype. V is TRBV12-1 and J is TRBJ2-5; TRBD2 is the table's D call and was not checked against the DNA. TRBV12-1 counts as a pseudogene. The CDR3 is 12 amino acids. The DNA for the CDR3 is TGTGGCATGGATAGCGGACAAGAGACCCAGTACTTC. It encodes CGMDSGQETQYF.

This clonotype appeared a few times. The gene calls are TRBV20-1 and TRBJ2-1; D is unresolved. TRBJ2-7 explains the end of the DNA better; the J call may be wrong. CDR1 is DFQATT, CDR2 SNEGSKA, per germline (reference sequence). This CDR3 region has 13 residues. The CDR3 here is CSASPLGSYEQYF. In DNA form, the CDR3 reads TGCAGTGCTAGTCCCTTGGGTTCCTACGAGCAGTACTTC.

The CDR3 reads CASSPTGTEETQYF. Here the CDR3 DNA reads TGTGCCAGCTCACCCACCGGGACGGAAGAGACCCAGTACTTC. V and J are TRBV18 and TRBJ2-5; D is possibly TRBD1 or TRBD2 (5 bases each). The CDR3 length is 14 residues. The germline V and J ends were trimmed by 3 bases and 3 bases, with 11 bases remaining between them. Germline CDR1 reads KGHSH; CDR2 reads LQKENI.

This clonotype appeared a few times. This chain joins TRBV2 and TRBJ1-2; D is unclear. The CDR3 is 13 amino acids. Germline CDR1 is SNHLY and CDR2 is FYNNEI. V lost 4 bases to trimming and J lost 4 bases, with 10 bases between them. In nucleotides, the CDR3 is TGTGCCAGCAGTGGTGACACAATCTATGGCTACACCTTC. This translates into CASSGDTIYGYTF.

There are many counts of this clonotype. The genes are TRBV7-8 and TRBJ2-5; D remains ambiguous. Germline lookup yields CDR1 SGHVS and CDR2 FQNEAQ. This CDR3 comprises 12 residues. V lost 3 bases and J 5 bases, leaving 7 bases between the germline ends. In nucleotides, the CDR3 is TGTGCCAGCAGCTTTTACGGGGAGACCCAGTACTTC. This translates into CASSFYGETQYF.

The chain employs TRBV5-1 and TRBJ2-7, with D tentatively TRBD1 or TRBD2 (6 bases each). This CDR3 contains 13 residues. Looked up from germline, CDR1 is SGHRS and CDR2 is YFSETQ. Deletions cut 4 bases from V and 5 bases from J, with 13 bases between. CDR3 nucleotides: TGCGCCAGCAGCCTAGGGGGGCCCGACGAGCAGTACTTC. Translation: CASSLGGPDEQYF.

This clonotype occurred a few times. The chain joins TRBV4-3 to TRBJ2-5; tentative D call: TRBD1 (5 bases). The J call may be mistaken, given a closer DNA end match to TRBJ2-1. The germline V gene encodes CDR1 LGHNA and CDR2 YSLEER. The CDR3 extends over 14 amino acids. DNA of the CDR3: TGCGCCAGCAGCCAAGTGAGCCTAGGGGATGAGCAGTTCTTC. Its translation: CASSQVSLGDEQFF.